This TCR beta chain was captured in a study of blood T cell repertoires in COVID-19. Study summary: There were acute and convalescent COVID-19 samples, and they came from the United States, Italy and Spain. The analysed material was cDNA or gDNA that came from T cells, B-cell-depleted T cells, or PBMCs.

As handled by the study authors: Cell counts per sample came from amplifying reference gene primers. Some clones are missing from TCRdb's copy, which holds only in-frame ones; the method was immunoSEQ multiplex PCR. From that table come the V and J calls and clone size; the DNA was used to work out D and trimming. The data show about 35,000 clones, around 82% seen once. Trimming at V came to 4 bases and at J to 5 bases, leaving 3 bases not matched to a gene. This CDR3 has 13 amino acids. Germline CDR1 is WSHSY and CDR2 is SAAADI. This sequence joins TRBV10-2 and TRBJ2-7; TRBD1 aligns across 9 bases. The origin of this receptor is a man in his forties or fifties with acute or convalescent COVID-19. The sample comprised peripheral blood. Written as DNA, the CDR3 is TGCGCCAGCAGTGTAGGACAGGGGAACGAGCAGTACTTC. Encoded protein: CASSVGQGNEQYF.